This TCR beta chain originates from a study of tumor-infiltrating lymphocytes in localized non-small cell lung cancer. Findings and caveats of the study: Immunotypes IM1 and IM2 had similar TCR-derived T-cell fractions. Technical variation could not be separated from intratumor heterogeneity here.

The table came from immunoSEQ multiplex PCR; TCRdb's copy has only in-frame clones and leaves some out. Among thousands of clones, about 71% were seen once, and the ten largest hold approximately 6.5%. A remark on this clone: Its target is unknown.

The V end was cut by 4 bases, the J end by 2 bases, with 13 bases between. Germline CDR1 is SGHVS and CDR2 is FQNEAQ. The CDR3 extends over 15 amino acids. The genes are TRBV7-8 and TRBJ2-3; either TRBD1 or TRBD2 may supply D (6 bases each). The sequence derives from a human donor with non-small cell lung cancer. The source material was uninvolved lung tissue not adjacent to the tumor. CDR3 sequence: CASSSNREATDTQYF. The DNA of the CDR3 is TGTGCCAGCAGCTCAAACAGGGAGGCCACAGATACGCAGTATTTT.